The next 15 T cell receptor beta chains were all read from a single sample in a study of blood T cell repertoires in COVID-19. TCRdb keeps only in-frame clones here, not all; method: immunoSEQ multiplex PCR. Among 70,000 or so clones listed, approximately 83% were seen once. The specimen was peripheral blood. These receptors were collected from a man aged 35-49 years with COVID-19, enrolled during active disease.

This clone showed up just once. The chain combines TRBV7-9 with TRBJ2-7, with D hard to call. V was clipped by 1 base and J by 7 bases, with 11 bases between them. The V gene's germline CDR1 is SEHNR and CDR2 FQNEAQ (reference sequence). The CDR3 has 13 amino acids. CDR3 bases: TGTGCCAGCAGCTTAGTGGGCATTAGGGAGCAGTACTTC. Translating gives CASSLVGIREQYF.

The CDR3 sequence: CASSLGPTGGGSYNSPLHF. DNA for the CDR3: TGTGCCAGCAGCTTAGGCCCTACAGGGGGCGGGTCCTATAATTCACCCCTCCACTTT. The rearrangement uses TRBV5-6 and TRBJ1-6; 9 bases match TRBD1. This CDR3 contains 19 residues. The V gene's germline CDR1 is SGHDT and CDR2 YYEEEE. V trimming: 2 bases; J trimming: 1 base; junction bases outside the gene matches: 10.

The V and J genes are TRBV27 and TRBJ2-1; no firm D call. In germline, CDR1 is MNHEY, CDR2 SMNVEV (reference sequence). This CDR3 comprises 14 residues. The V gene lost 5 bases and the J gene lost 3 bases, with 11 bases spanning the gap. The CDR3 loop reads CASSPEVLYNEQFF. CDR3 bases: TGTGCCAGCAGTCCAGAGGTCCTCTACAATGAGCAGTTCTTC.

V usage is TRBV19 and J usage is TRBJ2-3; 8 bases match TRBD2. This CDR3 has 15 residues. Per germline, CDR1 LNHDA and CDR2 SQIVND (reference sequence). The V and J ends lost 7 bases and 5 bases, in that order; junction bases with no gene match: 11. The chain's CDR3 is CASMMTGGPGDTQYF. The DNA of the CDR3 is TGTGCCAGTATGATGACGGGGGGGCCGGGAGATACGCAGTATTTT. The whole variable domain, remainder taken from reference TRBV19 and TRBJ2-3, is DGGITQSPKYLFRKEGQNVTLSCEQNLNHDAMYWYRQDPGQGLRLIYYSQIVNDFQKGDIAEGYSVSREKKESFPLTVTSAQKNPTAFYLCASMMTGGPGDTQYFGPGTRLTVL.

The J gene is TRBJ2-7, the V gene TRBV20-1, with D perhaps TRBD1 or TRBD2 (5 bases each). The CDR3 spans 11 residues. Germline V gene sequence: CDR1 DFQATT, CDR2 SNEGSKA (reference sequence). Trimming took 3 bases from V and 9 from J, leaving 12 bases between them. This CDR3 reads CSASGGGGQYF. CDR3 in DNA: TGCAGTGCTAGTGGGGGTGGAGGGCAGTACTTC.

This clone was found a few times. This chain joins TRBV14 and TRBJ2-5, with D possibly matching TRBD1 (5 bases). Germline V gene data show CDR1 as SGHDN and CDR2 as FVKESK. V dropped 0 bases and J dropped 1 base, with 12 bases sitting between them. This CDR3 comprises 16 residues. As DNA, the CDR3 is TGTGCCAGCAGCCAAGATTTTGGGGCCCTCCAAGAGACCCAGTACTTC. Translating gives CASSQDFGALQETQYF.

The gene calls are TRBV6-1 and TRBJ1-2, with TRBD1 matching over 9 bases. The CDR3 runs 15 residues. Germline V gene data show CDR1 as MNHNS and CDR2 as SASEGT. The J segment lost 8 bases and the V segment lost 2 bases, leaving 9 bases of the junction unmatched. CDR3 sequence (DNA): TGTGCCAGCAGTGAACTCGGGACAGGGCTACACGGCTACACCTTC. It translates to CASSELGTGLHGYTF.

This chain joins TRBV19 and TRBJ2-2; 8 bases agree with TRBD1. The length of the CDR3 is 16 residues. Germline assignment: CDR1 LNHDA and CDR2 SQIVND (reference sequence). The V and J ends lost 6 bases and 4 bases, in that order; junction bases with no gene match: 10. CDR3 bases: TGTGCCAGTAGGCGGACACAGGGGGTAGGCACCGGGGAGCTGTTTTTT. It codes for CASRRTQGVGTGELFF.

The chain employs TRBV5-5 and TRBJ1-5; D possibly corresponds to TRBD1 (5 bases). There are 15 residues in the CDR3. Germline values: CDR1 SGHKS, CDR2 YYEKEE (reference sequence). V lost 5 bases and J 0 bases, leaving 12 bases between the germline ends. CDR3 residues: CASSGGGVSNQPQHF. For the CDR3, the DNA is TGTGCCAGCAGTGGAGGAGGGGTTAGCAATCAGCCCCAGCATTTT.

This clone appeared a single time. This chain links TRBV28 with TRBJ1-4; D unresolved. Germline CDR1 and CDR2: MDHEN and SYDVKM. This CDR3 contains 13 residues. V was pared by 5 bases and J by 0 bases, with 4 bases between. The CDR3 DNA is TGTGCCAGCAGTGTCTCAACTAATGAAAAACTGTTTTTT. It encodes CASSVSTNEKLFF.

This chain uses TRBV6-2 or TRBV6-3 with TRBJ2-7, with 7 bases fitting TRBD2. The ends lost 4 bases at V and 6 bases at J; junction bases unmatched: 9. Germline V CDR1 and CDR2: MNHEY, SVGEGT. The CDR3 has 14 amino acids. The CDR3 spells CASSSVGGGTEQYF. The CDR3 DNA reads TGTGCCAGCAGTTCGGTTGGGGGGGGTACCGAGCAGTACTTC.

J is TRBJ1-2 and V is TRBV19; maybe TRBD1 (5 bases). The CDR3 extends over 15 amino acids. The V end lost 5 bases, the J end lost 4 bases, and 17 bases lay between the germline ends. Per germline, CDR1 LNHDA and CDR2 SQIVND (reference sequence). Written as DNA, the CDR3 is TGTGCCAGTAGTTTCCTCCCACAGGAGAGCTATGGCTACACCTTC. Translation gives CASSFLPQESYGYTF.

V is TRBV20-1 and J is TRBJ1-5; D is ambiguous. Germline lookup yields CDR1 DFQATT and CDR2 SNEGSKA (reference sequence). V was shortened by 3 bases and J by 4 bases, with 16 bases between the two germline ends. This CDR3 is built from 15 residues. For the CDR3, the DNA is TGCAGTGCTAGTGGGGAGTTTTTTGCAAATCAGCCCCAGCATTTT. Encoded protein: CSASGEFFANQPQHF.

The chain couples TRBV10-1 to TRBJ2-2; 7 bases line up with TRBD1. Losses at the gene ends were 5 bases for V and 2 bases for J; bases not matched to a gene: 5. Germline V gives CDR1 WNHNN, CDR2 SYGVQD (reference sequence). The CDR3 length is 15 residues. The CDR3 nucleotides are TGCGCCAGCAGTACCGGGACAGATAACACCGGGGAGCTGTTTTTT. Encoded protein: CASSTGTDNTGELFF.

The rearrangement joins TRBV7-9 to TRBJ1-1; no firm D call. Trimming removed 1 base at V and 8 bases at J, with 8 bases between. CDR1 and CDR2 from the germline V gene are SEHNR and FQNEAQ (reference sequence). The CDR3 runs to 12 residues. CDR3 sequence (DNA): TGTGCCAGCAGCTTAGTTGGCAGGGAAGCTTTCTTT. Encoded protein: CASSLVGREAFF.